This entry is about one TCR beta chain. There is no known antigen for this receptor. There are no base qualities to consult, and no much larger clone falls within one base. At one collaborating source in Seattle, patients were enrolled during active infection and were followed longitudinally through the course of disease. Each collaborating institution followed its own protocols to collect whole blood in K2EDTA tubes. For TCRbeta analysis, collaborators shipped samples in one of three forms: frozen whole blood, isolated PBMCs, or DNA extracted from either of those sample types. The immunoSEQ Assay, a bias-controlled multiplex PCR, was used to amplify TCRbeta CDR3 regions from genomic DNA. The authors' analysis ran thus. The number of nucleated cells in each sample was estimated from the amplification of reference gene primers within the assay. Sequence reads were collapsed and filtered to measure the absolute abundance of every unique TCRbeta CDR3 rearrangement. For each sample, productive Simpson clonality was calculated as the square root of Simpson's diversity index over productive rearrangements. The immuneACCESS repertoire file appears here via TCRdb, limited to in-frame rearrangements. These files lack a portion of the clones; in checked studies, under half of the deficit traces to unresolved V genes, and the cause of the others is not known. The V and J calls and clone size were taken over from that table, and D and trimming were inferred from the DNA. The sample table lists 330,000 or so clones, about 87% of them with a count of one. Approximately 9.9% of the sample is held by the ten biggest clonotypes.

CDR1 is given as KGHSH and CDR2 as LQKENI, both from the germline V gene. The junction carries 13 bases between V and J, which are trimmed by 4 bases and 0 bases respectively. The CDR3 holds 16 amino acids from the cysteine to the phenylalanine. The read is trimmed to its CDR3 DNA, 48 bases read in frame from base 1. The sample belongs to a study of blood T cell repertoires in COVID-19 (TCRdb year 2020). Context from the whole study: The collaborator samples originated in the United States, Italy and Spain and spanned the acute and convalescent phases of COVID-19. The material from the prospective study consisted of cDNA or gDNA derived from T cells, B-cell-depleted T cells, or PBMCs. The dataset comprised deeply sampled blood TCRbeta repertoires from subjects exposed to, actively infected with, or recovered from COVID-19. The repertoires were released in a freely available public database intended as a resource for research on the immune response to SARS-CoV-2. Samples were obtained from the ongoing ImmuneRACE study (first 160 participants) and from over a thousand subjects provided by 6 global collaborators. Nearly every sample came with metadata listing a de-identified subject ID, COVID-19 status, age in years and sex. HLA class I and class II types, where available, came from metadata supplied by the sample provider rather than from assay-based typing.

Broad study findings and their caveats: How much clinical and demographic metadata was included differed by source and by participant, and the metadata was provided uncurated.

The source of this sequence is a young man with COVID-19, enrolled during active disease. The chain is assembled from TRBV18 and TRBJ2-1; there is no confident call for the D gene. Sequencing used peripheral blood. The DNA sequence is as follows: TGTGCCAGCTCACTTCCCCCCTTGAGCTCCTACAATGAGCAGTTCTTC. This gives the protein CASSLPPLSSYNEQFF.